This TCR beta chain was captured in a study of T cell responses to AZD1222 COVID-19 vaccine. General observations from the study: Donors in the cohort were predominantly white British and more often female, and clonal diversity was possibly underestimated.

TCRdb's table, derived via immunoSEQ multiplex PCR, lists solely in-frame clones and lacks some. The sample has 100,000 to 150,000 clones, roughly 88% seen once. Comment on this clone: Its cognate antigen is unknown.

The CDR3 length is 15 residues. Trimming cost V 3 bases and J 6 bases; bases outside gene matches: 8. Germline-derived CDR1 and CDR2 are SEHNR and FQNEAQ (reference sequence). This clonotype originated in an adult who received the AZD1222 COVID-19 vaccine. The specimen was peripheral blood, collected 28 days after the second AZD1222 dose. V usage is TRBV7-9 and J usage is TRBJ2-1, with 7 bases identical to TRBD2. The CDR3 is CASSFGGTTLNEQFF. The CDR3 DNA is TGTGCCAGCAGCTTTGGCGGGACTACACTCAATGAGCAGTTCTTC. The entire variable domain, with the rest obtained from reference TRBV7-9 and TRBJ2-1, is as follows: DTGVSQNPRHKITKRGQNVTFRCDPISEHNRLYWYRQTLGQGPEFLTYFQNEAQLEKSRLLSDRFSAERPKGSFSTLEIQRTEQGDSAMYLCASSFGGTTLNEQFFGPGTRLTVL.